The following is a TCR beta chain sequence with its context. These data come from a study of blood T cell repertoires in COVID-19. The wider study: Sample material is recorded as cDNA or gDNA derived from T cells, B-cell-depleted T cells, or PBMCs.

Individuals drawn from approximately 22 US areas were about 18 to 100 years old. The germline CDR1 and CDR2 sequences are SGHRS and YFSETQ. V gave up 4 bases and J gave up 2 bases, with 10 bases separating them. The CDR3 covers 15 residues. Some clones are missing from TCRdb's copy, which holds only in-frame ones; the method was immunoSEQ multiplex PCR. Of 200,000 to 250,000 clones listed, just over 90% are singletons. This sequence was found in a woman aged 18-29 years who had recovered from COVID-19. This chain connects TRBV5-1 to TRBJ2-6; weak D call: TRBD1 (6 bases). Sequenced material: PBMCs or T cells enriched from blood (not recorded which). The DNA of the CDR3 is TGCGCCAGCAGCCTCCCAGGGGCTGGGGCCAACGTCCTGACTTTC. Translated, it gives CASSLPGAGANVLTF.